This T cell receptor beta chain emerged from a study of shared clonotypes between healthy human individuals. General study points: Clonotypes that were shared across four donors made up about 5.1% of naive CD4 clonotypes. In general, naive subsets displayed greater estimated richness than memory subsets did.

Every donor was a Caucasian adult from Nashville, Tennessee. CD4+ cells underwent separation, giving CD45RA+ naive and CD45RA-negative memory subsets. Points on this clone: Its antigen is currently unknown.

Assay used: immunoSEQ multiplex PCR; TCRdb lists only in-frame clones, some missing. The sample contains some 1,400,000 clones, roughly 96% of which appear only once. Per germline, CDR1 SGHNT and CDR2 YYREEE (reference sequence). V dropped 4 bases and J dropped 9 bases, with 17 bases sitting between them. The CDR3 is 13 amino acids. This rearrangement joins TRBV5-4 to TRBJ2-7, with D perhaps assigned TRBD1 or TRBD2 (5 bases each). This clonotype was sampled from a man aged 25 to 45 in good health. The sample was naive CD4+ T cells sorted from blood. Described subset: CD45RA+ positively selected. The CDR3 nucleotides read TGTGCCAGCAGCGCACCCGGGGACCACGGGCAGTACTTC. It is translated as CASSAPGDHGQYF.